Following are 4 T cell receptor beta chains from one sample sequenced in a study of T cell responses to AZD1222 COVID-19 vaccine. The assay was immunoSEQ multiplex PCR, and TCRdb's table has in-frame clones only and misses some. The sample gives 150,000 or so clones, about 91% of which show up once; under 2.5% is in the top ten. The starting material was peripheral blood, obtained on day 0 of AZD1222 vaccination. These receptors all stem from an adult in good health.

This chain uses TRBV29-1 with TRBJ1-1; no definite D call. This CDR3 comprises 13 residues. Germline-derived CDR1 and CDR2 are SQVTM and ANQGSEA. V shed 7 bases and J shed 5 bases, with 17 bases lying between them. CDR3 region: CSAIRTEVTEAFF. CDR3 nucleotide sequence: TGCAGCGCCATTAGGACTGAGGTGACTGAAGCTTTCTTT.

This clone was observed a few times. The V and J genes are TRBV18 and TRBJ2-2; 7 positions agree with TRBD1. Germline V gene lookup returns CDR1 KGHSH and CDR2 LQKENI. The CDR3 runs to 14 residues. After removal of 6 bases from V and 4 bases from J, the junction contained 5 bases not matched to a gene. CDR3 sequence reads: CASSGSGGTGELFF. The CDR3 DNA reads as TGTGCCAGCTCCGGTTCAGGGGGCACCGGGGAGCTGTTTTTT.

This chain uses TRBV5-1 with TRBJ1-3; no clear D. With 1 base removed from V and 0 bases from J, the gap between germline ends came to 8 bases. The V gene's germline CDR1 is SGHRS and CDR2 YFSETQ. CDR3 length: 15 residues. CDR3 DNA sequence: TGCGCCAGCAGCTTGTACCCGAGCTCTGGAAACACCATATATTTT. Translated, it gives CASSLYPSSGNTIYF.

The rearrangement joins TRBV28 to TRBJ1-5, with D possibly matching TRBD1 (5 bases). V lost 5 bases and J lost 7, with 15 bases in between. CDR1 and CDR2 from the germline V gene are MDHEN and SYDVKM. CDR3 length: 14 residues. The CDR3 sequence: CASSRPGTVQPQHF. The CDR3, as DNA: TGTGCCAGCAGTCGTCCCGGGACGGTGCAGCCCCAGCATTTT.